This T cell receptor beta chain was sequenced during a study of blood T cell repertoires in COVID-19. Turning to the study itself: Samples representing acute and convalescent COVID-19 were sourced from the United States, Italy and Spain. The cDNA or gDNA used as material had been derived from T cells, B-cell-depleted T cells, or PBMCs.

Original methodology: Cell counts per sample came from amplifying reference gene primers. Sequencing used immunoSEQ multiplex PCR; TCRdb keeps in-frame clones, though not all of them. V, J and clone size derive from that table, while D and trimming were established from the DNA sequence. This table has 150,000 to 200,000 clones, approximately 92% appearing once. Participant-given clinical history determined each cohort assignment. Germline lookup yields CDR1 SGDLS and CDR2 YYNGEE. The V segment lost 1 base and the J segment 5 bases; nucleotides outside the gene matches: 4. The CDR3 is made up of 15 amino acids. The table lists this clone with a few counts.

Specimen: PBMCs or T cells enriched from blood (not recorded which). The chain joins TRBV9 to TRBJ2-3; TRBD2 matches at 10 bases. The TCR originated in a woman aged 40 to 55 with acute COVID-19. CDR3 amino acids: CASSVRTSGRDTQYF. CDR3 coding DNA: TGTGCCAGCAGCGTAAGGACTAGCGGAAGAGATACGCAGTATTTT.